This paragraph reports one T cell receptor beta chain. Seattle's cohort entered during active infection and was followed longitudinally. This entry is derived from a study of blood T cell repertoires in COVID-19. Overall study context: The United States, Italy and Spain were the sources of the acute and convalescent COVID-19 samples. Nucleic acid was either cDNA or gDNA, and it came from T cells, B-cell-depleted T cells, or PBMCs.

Authors' analysis steps: For nucleated cells, counts were estimated from reference gene primer amplification. The data were produced by immunoSEQ multiplex PCR, yet TCRdb's version contains in-frame clones alone and is incomplete. V and J calls and clone size are those listed in that table; D and trimming were worked out from the DNA. Here the sample spans 200,000 to 250,000 clones, around 86% being singletons. Germline V CDR1 and CDR2: LNHNV, YYDKDF (reference sequence). The CDR3 loop spans 12 amino acids. V dropped 1 base and J dropped 8 bases, with 6 bases sitting between them. The source of this sequence is a woman between 70 and 85 years old with COVID-19, enrolled during active disease. The chain recombines TRBV15 with TRBJ2-1, with D uncertain. What was sequenced was peripheral blood. CDR3 sequence (DNA): TGTGCCACCAGCAGAGCTAGATATGAGCAGTTCTTC. Protein sequence: CATSRARYEQFF.